A selection of T cell receptor beta chains follows, all from one sample in a study of blood T cell repertoires in COVID-19. Method: immunoSEQ multiplex PCR; TCRdb's copy keeps in-frame clones and lacks some. The data contain approximately 320,000 clones, 85% to 90% of them singletons. Sequenced: peripheral blood. Receptors originate from a woman between 25 and 40 years old with COVID-19, enrolled during active disease. Each CDR3 is given with its conserved first and last residue. The D gene is left open where the match is weak. Size values are once, few and many counts, or a class for expanded clones, and some rows have none.

CDR3 DNA: TGTGCCAGCAGGGAAGCGGGGGACGAGCAGTACTTC; CDR3 protein: CASREAGDEQYF; V gene: TRBV28; clone size: NA; D gene: TRBD2; J gene: TRBJ2-7
CDR3 DNA: TGTGCCATCAGTGAGGCAGGGGGCGCGGATCAGCCCCAGCATTTT; CDR3 protein: CAISEAGGADQPQHF; V gene: TRBV10-3; clone size: NA; D gene: TRBD1; J gene: TRBJ1-5
CDR3 DNA: TGTGCCACCAGTGATTTTAAAGGGGTTTTCCACTTT; CDR3 protein: CATSDFKGVFHF; V gene: TRBV24-1; clone size: NA; D gene: NA; J gene: TRBJ1-6
CDR3 DNA: TGTGCCAGCAGCCAAGCTCGGATGGGGGGGGTCCAAGAGACCCAGTACTTC; CDR3 protein: CASSQARMGGVQETQYF; V gene: TRBV14; clone size: NA; D gene: TRBD2; J gene: TRBJ2-5
CDR3 DNA: TGTGCCAGCAGCTTAAACTGGGCCATGAAGACTGAAGCTTTCTTT; CDR3 protein: CASSLNWAMKTEAFF; V gene: TRBV7-8; clone size: NA; D gene: NA; J gene: TRBJ1-1
CDR3 DNA: TGTGCCAGCACCATGAGAGGGGGAGACTATGGCTACACCTTC; CDR3 protein: CASTMRGGDYGYTF; V gene: TRBV7-9; clone size: once; D gene: NA; J gene: TRBJ1-2
CDR3 DNA: TGTGCCAGCGGAGTAGGAGGGGAATCCTACGAGCAGTACTTC; CDR3 protein: CASGVGGESYEQYF; V gene: TRBV11-1; clone size: NA; D gene: NA; J gene: TRBJ2-7
CDR3 DNA: TGTGCCAGCAGTTCGTCGACAGGCTCACCCCTCCACTTT; CDR3 protein: CASSSSTGSPLHF; V gene: TRBV6-5; clone size: NA; D gene: NA; J gene: TRBJ1-6
CDR3 DNA: TGTGCCACTCAAAACCTCCTTGCAGATGGCTACACCTTC; CDR3 protein: CATQNLLADGYTF; V gene: TRBV6-5; clone size: NA; D gene: NA; J gene: TRBJ1-2
CDR3 DNA: TGTGCCAGCAGCGGGCTTGCGGGCCAGGAGACCCAGTACTTC; CDR3 protein: CASSGLAGQETQYF; V gene: TRBV27; clone size: NA; D gene: NA; J gene: TRBJ2-5
CDR3 DNA: TGTGCCAGCAGCCTCGGGGGGAACATTCAGTACTTC; CDR3 protein: CASSLGGNIQYF; V gene: TRBV12-3/TRBV12-4; clone size: NA; D gene: TRBD2; J gene: TRBJ2-4
CDR3 DNA: TGCGCCAGCAGCGTAGGGACATCCACCTCCTACGAGCAGTACTTC; CDR3 protein: CASSVGTSTSYEQYF; V gene: TRBV5-1; clone size: NA; D gene: NA; J gene: TRBJ2-7
CDR3 DNA: TGTGCCAGCAGCTCTTGGACTAGCGGGGGGTACGAGCAGTACTTC; CDR3 protein: CASSSWTSGGYEQYF; V gene: TRBV5-4; clone size: NA; D gene: TRBD2; J gene: TRBJ2-7
CDR3 DNA: TGTGCCAGTACAAGGACAAATTATGGCTACACCTTC; CDR3 protein: CASTRTNYGYTF; V gene: TRBV19; clone size: NA; D gene: NA; J gene: TRBJ1-2
CDR3 DNA: TGCGCCAGCAGCCCGACTAGCGGGGGACCTCGGGGGACGCAGTATTTT; CDR3 protein: CASSPTSGGPRGTQYF; V gene: TRBV10-1; clone size: NA; D gene: TRBD2; J gene: TRBJ2-3
CDR3 DNA: TGTGCCAGCTCACCACAGGGAGGTGAAAAACTGTTTTTT; CDR3 protein: CASSPQGGEKLFF; V gene: TRBV18; clone size: NA; D gene: NA; J gene: TRBJ1-4
CDR3 DNA: TGTGCCACCAGCCGGTACCAAGAGACCCAGTACTTC; CDR3 protein: CATSRYQETQYF; V gene: TRBV15; clone size: NA; D gene: NA; J gene: TRBJ2-5
CDR3 DNA: TGCGCCAGCAGCCGGCCCGGGCAGGGCTATGGCTACACCTTC; CDR3 protein: CASSRPGQGYGYTF; V gene: TRBV4-1; clone size: NA; D gene: NA; J gene: TRBJ1-2
CDR3 DNA: TGCGCCAGCAGTGATAGCGGGGGGGGCCTCACCGGGGAGCTGTTTTTT; CDR3 protein: CASSDSGGGLTGELFF; V gene: TRBV10-1; clone size: NA; D gene: TRBD2; J gene: TRBJ2-2
CDR3 DNA: TGCGCCAGCAGTGAGGGTAGCTCCTACGAGCAGTACTTC; CDR3 protein: CASSEGSSYEQYF; V gene: TRBV5-1; clone size: NA; D gene: NA; J gene: TRBJ2-7
CDR3 DNA: TGTGCCTGGAGTGTACATTTTAATGAAGCTTTCTTT; CDR3 protein: CAWSVHFNEAFF; V gene: TRBV30; clone size: NA; D gene: NA; J gene: TRBJ1-1
CDR3 DNA: TGTGCCAGTAGTATAGCGGGGAATTCCTACGAGCAGTACTTC; CDR3 protein: CASSIAGNSYEQYF; V gene: TRBV19; clone size: NA; D gene: NA; J gene: TRBJ2-7
CDR3 DNA: TGCGCCAGCAGCTTGCAGGGGAACACTGAAGCTTTCTTT; CDR3 protein: CASSLQGNTEAFF; V gene: TRBV5-1; clone size: NA; D gene: NA; J gene: TRBJ1-1
CDR3 DNA: TGTGCCAGCAGTTACTCTGCGGGTAACTATGGCTACACCTTC; CDR3 protein: CASSYSAGNYGYTF; V gene: TRBV6-6; clone size: NA; D gene: NA; J gene: TRBJ1-2
CDR3 DNA: TGCGCCAGCAGCTTAACCGGGACAGGAAACTATGGCTACACCTTC; CDR3 protein: CASSLTGTGNYGYTF; V gene: TRBV5-1; clone size: NA; D gene: TRBD1; J gene: TRBJ1-2
CDR3 DNA: TGTGCCAGCTCACCGCGCCAGGGGGCATATGAGCAGTTCTTC; CDR3 protein: CASSPRQGAYEQFF; V gene: TRBV18; clone size: NA; D gene: TRBD1; J gene: TRBJ2-1
CDR3 DNA: TGTGCCAGCAGTTTATTCGGGGGTCCAACCTACGAGCAGTACTTC; CDR3 protein: CASSLFGGPTYEQYF; V gene: TRBV6-5; clone size: NA; D gene: NA; J gene: TRBJ2-7
CDR3 DNA: TGTGCCAGCAGCTTAGAGGGGATAGCGGGGATAAACTACAATGAGCAGTTCTTC; CDR3 protein: CASSLEGIAGINYNEQFF; V gene: TRBV7-2; clone size: few; D gene: TRBD2; J gene: TRBJ2-1
CDR3 DNA: TGTGCCAGCAGCGTAGTCGGGACTGAAGCTTTCTTT; CDR3 protein: CASSVVGTEAFF; V gene: TRBV9; clone size: NA; D gene: NA; J gene: TRBJ1-1
CDR3 DNA: TGTGCCAGCAGCTTCCTGGGCGGGAATGGCTACACCTTC; CDR3 protein: CASSFLGGNGYTF; V gene: TRBV7-8; clone size: NA; D gene: NA; J gene: TRBJ1-2
CDR3 DNA: TGTGCCAGCACGGAAGGACACTTCGCGGAGACCCAGTACTTC; CDR3 protein: CASTEGHFAETQYF; V gene: TRBV2; clone size: NA; D gene: NA; J gene: TRBJ2-5
CDR3 DNA: TGTGCCAGCAGCTTTGCCCCTAGCGGTATAGAGGAGACCCAGTACTTC; CDR3 protein: CASSFAPSGIEETQYF; V gene: TRBV7-9; clone size: NA; D gene: TRBD2; J gene: TRBJ2-5
CDR3 DNA: TGTGCCACCAGATCAGACTATGGCTACACCTTC; CDR3 protein: CATRSDYGYTF; V gene: TRBV6-5; clone size: NA; D gene: NA; J gene: TRBJ1-2
CDR3 DNA: TGCAGTGCTAGAGACGGCGGGAGGGGGTACTTC; CDR3 protein: CSARDGGRGYF; V gene: TRBV20-1; clone size: NA; D gene: TRBD2; J gene: TRBJ2-7
CDR3 DNA: TGCGCCAGCAGCTTGGTTTTAGGGGGTGTTAATGAAAAACTGTTTTTT; CDR3 protein: CASSLVLGGVNEKLFF; V gene: TRBV5-1; clone size: NA; D gene: NA; J gene: TRBJ1-4
CDR3 DNA: TGCAGTGCTAGTAGCGGGACAGGGAGCAATCAGCCCCAGCATTTT; CDR3 protein: CSASSGTGSNQPQHF; V gene: TRBV20-1; clone size: NA; D gene: TRBD1; J gene: TRBJ1-5
CDR3 DNA: TGTGCCAGCAGTTTTCGTGTGGGATCTAGCGGGGGCCTACGGAGCTCCTACAATGAGCAGTTCTTC; CDR3 protein: CASSFRVGSSGGLRSSYNEQFF; V gene: TRBV28; clone size: NA; D gene: TRBD2; J gene: TRBJ2-1
CDR3 DNA: TGTGCCACCAGGAACGCAGGGTACGGTAGTCAAGCTTTCTTT; CDR3 protein: CATRNAGYGSQAFF; V gene: TRBV15; clone size: NA; D gene: NA; J gene: TRBJ1-1
CDR3 DNA: TGTGCCAGCAGTTTATTGTCCGGGACAGGGGGCGCGTACGGCTACACCTTC; CDR3 protein: CASSLLSGTGGAYGYTF; V gene: TRBV27; clone size: few; D gene: TRBD1; J gene: TRBJ1-2
CDR3 DNA: TGTGCCAGTAGTACGGGACAGACCTACCGGGAGCTGTTTTTT; CDR3 protein: CASSTGQTYRELFF; V gene: TRBV19; clone size: NA; D gene: TRBD1; J gene: TRBJ2-2
CDR3 DNA: TGTGCCAGCAGCTTGGGCAGGCCGAACACCGGGGAGCTGTTTTTT; CDR3 protein: CASSLGRPNTGELFF; V gene: TRBV7-8; clone size: NA; D gene: NA; J gene: TRBJ2-2
CDR3 DNA: TGTGCCAGCAGCTTAGATTGGGGCGGGGTAAGAGCTGGAAACACCATATATTTT; CDR3 protein: CASSLDWGGVRAGNTIYF; V gene: TRBV7-2; clone size: NA; D gene: NA; J gene: TRBJ1-3
CDR3 DNA: TGTGCCACCTCCGTTATTGGGGGGTTCTCACCCCTCCACTTT; CDR3 protein: CATSVIGGFSPLHF; V gene: TRBV15; clone size: NA; D gene: NA; J gene: TRBJ1-6
CDR3 DNA: TGTGCCAGCAGTTTACAGGGGCAACAGCCCCAGCATTTT; CDR3 protein: CASSLQGQQPQHF; V gene: TRBV27; clone size: NA; D gene: NA; J gene: TRBJ1-5
CDR3 DNA: TGTGCCAGCAGCCAAGTCGGAGACCTAAATCAGCCCCAGCATTTT; CDR3 protein: CASSQVGDLNQPQHF; V gene: TRBV4-2; clone size: NA; D gene: NA; J gene: TRBJ1-5
CDR3 DNA: TGTGCCACCAGCTTCCTCTCCGGGGCGGGGTATAACGAGCAGTACTTC; CDR3 protein: CATSFLSGAGYNEQYF; V gene: TRBV15; clone size: NA; D gene: NA; J gene: TRBJ2-7
CDR3 DNA: TGTGCCAGCTCACCACCGTCAGGGGGGAACACTGAAGCTTTCTTT; CDR3 protein: CASSPPSGGNTEAFF; V gene: TRBV18; clone size: NA; D gene: TRBD1; J gene: TRBJ1-1
CDR3 DNA: TGTGCCAGCAGTCAAGACTACAGGGGGGACCAAAACATTCAGTACTTC; CDR3 protein: CASSQDYRGDQNIQYF; V gene: TRBV6-6; clone size: NA; D gene: TRBD1; J gene: TRBJ2-4
CDR3 DNA: TGTGCCACCGGAACAGGGGATTCACCCCTCCACTTT; CDR3 protein: CATGTGDSPLHF; V gene: TRBV12-3/TRBV12-4; clone size: NA; D gene: TRBD1; J gene: TRBJ1-6
CDR3 DNA: TGCGCCAGCAGCTTGGGACAGACCACAGATACGCAGTATTTT; CDR3 protein: CASSLGQTTDTQYF; V gene: TRBV5-1; clone size: NA; D gene: NA; J gene: TRBJ2-3
CDR3 DNA: TGTGCCAGCAGAGGGGGCGGCTATGGCTACACCTTC; CDR3 protein: CASRGGGYGYTF; V gene: TRBV6-5; clone size: NA; D gene: TRBD1; J gene: TRBJ1-2